This T cell receptor beta chain was found in a study of blood T cell repertoires in COVID-19. Study overall: Acute-phase and convalescent COVID-19 samples originated in the United States, Italy and Spain. Sources were T cells, B-cell-depleted T cells, or PBMCs; the material itself was cDNA or gDNA.

Authors' methods: From reference gene primer amplification, estimates of nucleated cell counts were derived. TCRdb keeps only in-frame clones here, not all; method: immunoSEQ multiplex PCR. That table supplies the V and J calls and clone size; D and trimming were determined from the DNA. The profile shows 110,000 or so clones, 75% to 90% of them singletons. Trimming shortened V by 3 bases and J by 0 bases, and 11 bases separated the two germline ends. This CDR3 comprises 15 residues. The germline CDR1 and CDR2 sequences are SGHDN and FVKESK. V is TRBV14 and J is TRBJ1-2; a possible D gene is TRBD1 (6 bases). This sequence was found in a human donor in a cohort sampled during active COVID-19. The sequencing sample was made of peripheral blood. CDR3 bases: TGTGCCAGCAGCCACCCGGACAGAGCTAACTATGGCTACACCTTC. This codes for CASSHPDRANYGYTF.